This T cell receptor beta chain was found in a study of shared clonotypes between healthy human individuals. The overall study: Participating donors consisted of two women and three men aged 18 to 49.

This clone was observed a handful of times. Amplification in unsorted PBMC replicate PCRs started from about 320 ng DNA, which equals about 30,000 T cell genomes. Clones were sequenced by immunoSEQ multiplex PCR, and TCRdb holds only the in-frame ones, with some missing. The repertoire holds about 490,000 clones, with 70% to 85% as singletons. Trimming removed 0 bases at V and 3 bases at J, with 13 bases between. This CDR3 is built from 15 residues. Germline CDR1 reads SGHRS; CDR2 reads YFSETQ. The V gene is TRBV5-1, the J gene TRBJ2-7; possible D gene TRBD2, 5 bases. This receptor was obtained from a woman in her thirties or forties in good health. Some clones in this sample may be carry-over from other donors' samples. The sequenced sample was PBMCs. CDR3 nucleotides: TGCGCCAGCAGCTTGGGGCCTAGTGGGAGCTACGAGCAGTACTTC. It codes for CASSLGPSGSYEQYF.